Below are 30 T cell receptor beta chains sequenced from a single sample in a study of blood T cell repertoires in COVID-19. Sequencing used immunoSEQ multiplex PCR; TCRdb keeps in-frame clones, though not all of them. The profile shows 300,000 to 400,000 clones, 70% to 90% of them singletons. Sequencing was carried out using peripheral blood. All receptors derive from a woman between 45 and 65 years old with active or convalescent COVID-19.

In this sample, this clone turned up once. The CDR3 DNA sequence: TGTGCCAGCAGTCTACAAGGGAACAGGGCAATCGTGACCCAGTACTTC. This translates into CASSLQGNRAIVTQYF. The V and J genes are TRBV28 and TRBJ2-5; tentatively, D is TRBD1 (6 bases). The length of the CDR3 is 16 residues. Trimming cost V 5 bases and J 7 bases, with 23 bases left between them. The germline CDR1 and CDR2 sequences are MDHEN and SYDVKM.

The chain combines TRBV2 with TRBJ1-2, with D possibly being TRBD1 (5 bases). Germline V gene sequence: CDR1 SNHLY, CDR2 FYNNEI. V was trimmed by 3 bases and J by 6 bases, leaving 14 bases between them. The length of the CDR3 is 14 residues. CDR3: CASSEGLSINGYTF. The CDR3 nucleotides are TGTGCCAGCAGTGAGGGACTCTCAATAAATGGCTACACCTTC.

The CDR3 protein is CASSQDPTGASNYGYTF. The CDR3 bases are TGTGCCAGCAGCCAAGACCCGACAGGGGCCAGCAACTATGGCTACACCTTC. The chain combines TRBV4-2 with TRBJ1-2, with 8 bases matching TRBD1. J lost 2 bases, V lost 0 bases, and 8 bases had no gene match. The CDR3 length is 17 residues. Germline assignment: CDR1 LGHNA and CDR2 YNFKEQ.

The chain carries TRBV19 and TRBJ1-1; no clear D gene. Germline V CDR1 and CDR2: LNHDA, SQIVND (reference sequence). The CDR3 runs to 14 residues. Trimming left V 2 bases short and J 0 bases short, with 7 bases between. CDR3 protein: CASSIRTLNTEAFF. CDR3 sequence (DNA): TGTGCCAGTAGTATAAGGACTTTGAACACTGAAGCTTTCTTT.

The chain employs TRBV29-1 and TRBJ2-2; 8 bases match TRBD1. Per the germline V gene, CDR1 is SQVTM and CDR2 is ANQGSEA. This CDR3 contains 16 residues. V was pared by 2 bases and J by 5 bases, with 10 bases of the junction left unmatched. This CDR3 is CSVERPGGARTGELFF. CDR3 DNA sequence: TGCAGCGTTGAAAGGCCAGGGGGCGCGAGGACCGGGGAGCTGTTTTTT.

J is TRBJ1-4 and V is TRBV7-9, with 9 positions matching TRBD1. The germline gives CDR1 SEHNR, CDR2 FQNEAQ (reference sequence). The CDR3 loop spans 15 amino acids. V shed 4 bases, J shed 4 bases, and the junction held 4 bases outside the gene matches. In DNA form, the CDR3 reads TGTGCCAGCAGCTCAACAGGGGGCCTTAATGAAAAACTGTTTTTT. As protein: CASSSTGGLNEKLFF.

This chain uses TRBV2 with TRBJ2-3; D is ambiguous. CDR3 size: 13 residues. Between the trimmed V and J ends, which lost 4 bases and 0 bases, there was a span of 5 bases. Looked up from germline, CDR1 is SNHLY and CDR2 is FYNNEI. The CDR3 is CASSGASTDTQYF. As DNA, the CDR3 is TGTGCCAGCAGTGGGGCTAGCACAGATACGCAGTATTTT.

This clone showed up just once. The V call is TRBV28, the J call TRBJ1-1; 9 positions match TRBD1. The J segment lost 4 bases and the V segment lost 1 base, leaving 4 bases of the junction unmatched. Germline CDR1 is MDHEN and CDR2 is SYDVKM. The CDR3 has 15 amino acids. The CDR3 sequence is CASSLSGTGSTEAFF. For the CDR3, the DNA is TGTGCCAGCAGTTTATCGGGGACAGGGTCCACTGAAGCTTTCTTT.

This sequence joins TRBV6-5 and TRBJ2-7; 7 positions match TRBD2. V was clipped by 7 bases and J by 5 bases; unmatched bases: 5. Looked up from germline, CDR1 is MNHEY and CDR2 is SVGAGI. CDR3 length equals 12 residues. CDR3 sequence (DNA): TGTGCCAGCAAAATGGGAGGGGACGAGCAGTACTTC. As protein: CASKMGGDEQYF.

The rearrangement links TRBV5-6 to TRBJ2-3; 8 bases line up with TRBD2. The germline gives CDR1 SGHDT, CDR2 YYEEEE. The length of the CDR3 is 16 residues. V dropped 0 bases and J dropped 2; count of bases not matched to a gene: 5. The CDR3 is CASSLGRTSPTDTQYF. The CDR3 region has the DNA TGTGCCAGCAGCTTGGGCCGGACTAGCCCCACAGATACGCAGTATTTT.

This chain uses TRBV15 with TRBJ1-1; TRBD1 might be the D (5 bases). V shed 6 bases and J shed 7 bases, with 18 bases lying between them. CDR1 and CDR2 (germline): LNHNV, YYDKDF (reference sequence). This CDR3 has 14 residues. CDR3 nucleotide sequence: TGTGCCACCAGGTTGGTGAGGGACTTCGGTGAAGCTTTCTTT. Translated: CATRLVRDFGEAFF.

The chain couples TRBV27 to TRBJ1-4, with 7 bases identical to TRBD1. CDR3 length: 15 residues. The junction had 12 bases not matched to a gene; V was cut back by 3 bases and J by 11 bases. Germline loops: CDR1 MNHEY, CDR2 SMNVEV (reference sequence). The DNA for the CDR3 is TGTGCCAGCAGTTTTCGCTTAGACAGGGAGAGGAAACTGTTTTTT. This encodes CASSFRLDRERKLFF. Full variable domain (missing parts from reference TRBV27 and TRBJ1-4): EAQVTQNPRYLITVTGKKLTVTCSQNMNHEYMSWYRQDPGLGLRQIYYSMNVEVTDKGDVPEGYKVSRKEKRNFPLILESPSPNQTSLYFCASSFRLDRERKLFFGSGTQLSVL.

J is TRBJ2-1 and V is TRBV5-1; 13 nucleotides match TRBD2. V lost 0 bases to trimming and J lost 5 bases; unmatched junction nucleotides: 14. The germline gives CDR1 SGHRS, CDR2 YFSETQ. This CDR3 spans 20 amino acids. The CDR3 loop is CASSLESRGLAGTRHNEQFF. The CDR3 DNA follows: TGCGCCAGCAGCTTGGAGTCACGGGGACTAGCGGGAACTCGACACAATGAGCAGTTCTTC.

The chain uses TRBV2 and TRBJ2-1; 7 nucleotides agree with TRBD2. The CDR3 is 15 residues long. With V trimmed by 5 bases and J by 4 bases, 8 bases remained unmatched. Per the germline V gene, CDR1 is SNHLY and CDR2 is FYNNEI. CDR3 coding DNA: TGTGCCAGCAGTTCCGGGACTACCAATTACAATGAGCAGTTCTTC. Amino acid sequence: CASSSGTTNYNEQFF.

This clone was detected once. CDR3 in amino acids: CATSRDRDRPYEQYF. The CDR3 DNA reads as TGTGCCACCAGCAGAGATCGGGACAGGCCCTACGAGCAGTACTTC. This chain joins TRBV15 and TRBJ2-7; 8 bases align to TRBD1. J gave up 2 bases and V 0 bases, and 3 bases lay outside the gene matches. In germline, CDR1 is LNHNV, CDR2 YYDKDF (reference sequence). This CDR3 has 15 amino acids.

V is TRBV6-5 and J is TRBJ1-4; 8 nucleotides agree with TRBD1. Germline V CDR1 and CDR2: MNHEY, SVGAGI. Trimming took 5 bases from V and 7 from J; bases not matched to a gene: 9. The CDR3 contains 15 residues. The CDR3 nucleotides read TGTGCCAGCAGTAAACCACCCGGGACAGGTGAAAAACTGTTTTTT. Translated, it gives CASSKPPGTGEKLFF.

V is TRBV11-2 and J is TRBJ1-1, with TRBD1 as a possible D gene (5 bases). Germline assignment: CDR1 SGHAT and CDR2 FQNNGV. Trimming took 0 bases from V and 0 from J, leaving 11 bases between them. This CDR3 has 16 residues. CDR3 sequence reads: CASSLEGQFMNTEAFF. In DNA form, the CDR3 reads TGTGCCAGCAGCTTAGAGGGGCAGTTCATGAACACTGAAGCTTTCTTT.

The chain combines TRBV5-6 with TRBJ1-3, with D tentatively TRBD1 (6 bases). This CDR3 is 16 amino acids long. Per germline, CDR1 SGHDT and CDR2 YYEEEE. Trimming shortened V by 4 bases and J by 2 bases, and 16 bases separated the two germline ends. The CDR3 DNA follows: TGTGCCAGCAGCCGAGTTTCGACAGGCGCTGGAAACACCATATATTTT. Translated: CASSRVSTGAGNTIYF. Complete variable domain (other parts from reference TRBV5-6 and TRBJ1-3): DAGVTQSPTHLIKTRGQQVTLRCSPKSGHDTVSWYQQALGQGPQFIFQYYEEEERQRGNFPDRFSGHQFPNYSSELNVNALLLGDSALYLCASSRVSTGAGNTIYFGEGSWLTVV.

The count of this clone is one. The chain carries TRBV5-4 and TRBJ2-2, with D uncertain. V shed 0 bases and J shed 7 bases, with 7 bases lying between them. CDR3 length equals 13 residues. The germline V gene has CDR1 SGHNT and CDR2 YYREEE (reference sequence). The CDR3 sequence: CASSLDRDGELFF. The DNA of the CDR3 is TGTGCCAGCAGCTTGGACCGAGACGGGGAGCTGTTTTTT.

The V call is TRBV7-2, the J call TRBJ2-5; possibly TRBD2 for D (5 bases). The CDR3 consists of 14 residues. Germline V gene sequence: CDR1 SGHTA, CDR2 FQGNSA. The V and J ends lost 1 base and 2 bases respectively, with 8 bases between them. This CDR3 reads CASSLGRAQETQYF. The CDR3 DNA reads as TGTGCCAGCAGCTTAGGGCGGGCTCAAGAGACCCAGTACTTC.

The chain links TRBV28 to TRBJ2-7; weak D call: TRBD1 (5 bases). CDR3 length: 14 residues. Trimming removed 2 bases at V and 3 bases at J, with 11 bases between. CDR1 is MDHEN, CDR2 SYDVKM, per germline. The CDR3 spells CASSLGSGIYEQYF. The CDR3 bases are TGTGCCAGCAGTTTAGGATCAGGGATCTACGAGCAGTACTTC.

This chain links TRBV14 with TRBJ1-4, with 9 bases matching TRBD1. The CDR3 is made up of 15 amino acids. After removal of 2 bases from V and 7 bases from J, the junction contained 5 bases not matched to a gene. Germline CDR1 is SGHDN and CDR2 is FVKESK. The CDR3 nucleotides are TGTGCCAGCAGCCAACCCGGGACAGGGATTGAAAAACTGTTTTTT. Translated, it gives CASSQPGTGIEKLFF.

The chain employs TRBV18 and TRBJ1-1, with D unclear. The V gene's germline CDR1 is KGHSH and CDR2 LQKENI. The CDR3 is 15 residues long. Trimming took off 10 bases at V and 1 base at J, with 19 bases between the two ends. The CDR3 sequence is CATISNGFQNTEAFF. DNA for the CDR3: TGTGCCACCATTAGCAACGGCTTTCAGAACACTGAAGCTTTCTTT.

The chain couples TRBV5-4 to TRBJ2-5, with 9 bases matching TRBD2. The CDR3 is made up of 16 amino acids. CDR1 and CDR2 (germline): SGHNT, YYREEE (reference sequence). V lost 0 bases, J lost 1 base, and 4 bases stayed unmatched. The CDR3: CASSLELAGFQETQYF. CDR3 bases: TGTGCCAGCAGCTTGGAACTAGCGGGTTTCCAAGAGACCCAGTACTTC.

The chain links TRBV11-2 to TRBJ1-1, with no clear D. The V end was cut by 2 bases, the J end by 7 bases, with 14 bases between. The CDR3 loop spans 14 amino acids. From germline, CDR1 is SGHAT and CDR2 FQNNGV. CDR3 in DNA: TGTGCCAGCAGCTTACAAAGAGGAACATTTGAAGCTTTCTTT. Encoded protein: CASSLQRGTFEAFF.

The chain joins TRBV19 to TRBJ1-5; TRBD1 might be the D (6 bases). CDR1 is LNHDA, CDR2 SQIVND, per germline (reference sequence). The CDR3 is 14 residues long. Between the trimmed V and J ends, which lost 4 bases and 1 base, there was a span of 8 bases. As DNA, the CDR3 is TGTGCCAGTAGTAACAGGGAAAGCAATCAGCCCCAGCATTTT. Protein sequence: CASSNRESNQPQHF.

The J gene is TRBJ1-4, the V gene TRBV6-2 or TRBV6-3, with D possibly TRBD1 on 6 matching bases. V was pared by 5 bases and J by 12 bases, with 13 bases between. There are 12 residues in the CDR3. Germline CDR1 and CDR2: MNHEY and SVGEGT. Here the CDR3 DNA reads TGTGCCAGCAGTACCCCAGGGGAAGAACTGTTTTTT. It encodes CASSTPGEELFF.

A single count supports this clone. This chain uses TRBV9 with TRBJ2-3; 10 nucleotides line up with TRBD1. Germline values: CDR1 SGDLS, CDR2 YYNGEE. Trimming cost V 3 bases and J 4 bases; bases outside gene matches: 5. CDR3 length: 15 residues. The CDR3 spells CASSAGTGVSDTQYF. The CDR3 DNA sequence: TGTGCCAGCAGCGCAGGGACAGGGGTATCAGATACGCAGTATTTT.

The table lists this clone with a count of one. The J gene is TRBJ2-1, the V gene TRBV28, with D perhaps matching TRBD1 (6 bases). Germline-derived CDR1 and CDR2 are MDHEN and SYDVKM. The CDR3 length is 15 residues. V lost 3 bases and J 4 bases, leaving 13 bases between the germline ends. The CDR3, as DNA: TGTGCCAGCAGTTTTCACCCGGGACATTACAATGAGCAGTTCTTC. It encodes CASSFHPGHYNEQFF. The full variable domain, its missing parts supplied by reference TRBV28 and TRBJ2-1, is DVKVTQSSRYLVKRTGEKVFLECVQDMDHENMFWYRQDPGLGLRLIYFSYDVKMKEKGDIPEGYSVSREKKERFSLILESASTNQTSMYLCASSFHPGHYNEQFFGPGTRLTVL.

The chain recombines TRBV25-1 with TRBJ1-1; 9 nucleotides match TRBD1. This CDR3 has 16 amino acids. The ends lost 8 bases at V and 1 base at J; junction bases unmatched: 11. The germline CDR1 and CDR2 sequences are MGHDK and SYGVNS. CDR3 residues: CASSDIRDRENTEAFF. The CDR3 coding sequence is TGTGCCAGCTCCGATATCCGGGACAGGGAGAACACTGAAGCTTTCTTT.